This T cell receptor (beta chain) comes out of a study of siplizumab effects on memory and regulatory T cells. Regarding the study as a whole: Roughly 75-97% of dividing CD4+ or CD8+ clones were without an attributable naive or memory phenotype.

Points on this clone: Its target is not known.

The CDR3 is 17 amino acids. CDR1 and CDR2 (germline): LNHDA, SQIVND (reference sequence). The V gene lost 5 bases and the J gene lost 3 bases, with 20 bases spanning the gap. This table comes from immunoSEQ multiplex PCR, and its TCRdb copy is limited to in-frame clones, with some not included. Of approximately 75,000 clones listed, 90% to 95% were seen once; the top ten hold 4.5% to 6.5%. This receptor was identified in a human donor in good health. The sample consisted of CD8+ T cells sorted from blood. J is TRBJ2-1 and V is TRBV19; the D gene could be TRBD1 or TRBD2 (5 bases each). CDR3 DNA sequence: TGTGCCAGTAGTTCACGACCGGGACGCGACCTCTACAATGAGCAGTTCTTC. This translates into CASSSRPGRDLYNEQFF.